The 29 T cell receptor beta chains presented below share a single source sample, sequenced in a study of spatial heterogeneity in lung cancer. This sample's time point: sample taken at primary tumor resection. Sequencing was performed on whole RNA extracted from tumor and nontumor lung tissue, or from frozen PBMC, and the material was left unsorted. MiXCR, applied by TCRdb to the 5' RACE reads, yields one record per CDR3 protein. The data show about 42,000 distinct CDR3 sequences, with approximately 7% seen just once and 40% to 45% held by the top ten. The sample consisted of PBMCs, taken at surgery. These receptors were taken from a female donor with early-stage non-small cell lung cancer.

Many counts were recorded for this clonotype. This chain links TRBV29-1 with TRBJ2-7, with 9 bases lining up with TRBD1. Germline trimming cut 4 bases from V and 7 bases from J; bases unmatched to any gene: 8. The CDR3 runs to 13 residues. Germline-derived CDR1 and CDR2 are SQVTM and ANQGSEA. In nucleotides, the CDR3 is TGCAGCGTTGGCGGGACAGGGTCGAGGGAGCAGTACTTC. Translation: CSVGGTGSREQYF.

This clonotype was observed many times. The germline gene is not matched at one end of the junction; a read error may be the cause. The genes are TRBV9 and TRBJ2-1, with no clear D. This CDR3 comprises 16 residues. Germline V gene data show CDR1 as SGDLS and CDR2 as YYNGEE. The CDR3 DNA follows: TGTGCCAGCAGCGTAGCTGGTGGCCCACCCTACGATGAGCAGTTCTTC. Translated, it gives CASSVAGGPPYDEQFF.

The sample holds many counts of this clonotype. This CDR3 reads CASSQDRETQYF. CDR3 nucleotides: TGTGCCAGCAGCCAAGATCGAGAGACCCAGTACTTC. V usage is TRBV3-1 and J usage is TRBJ2-5; D ambiguous. This CDR3 region has 12 residues. CDR1 LGHDT and CDR2 YNNKEL come from the germline V gene (reference sequence). Trimming took off 0 bases at V and 4 bases at J, with 3 bases between the two ends.

This clonotype was detected ten times or more. This CDR3 reads CATSGGTSGNQPQHF. The CDR3 DNA sequence: TGTGCCACCAGTGGGGGAACCAGTGGGAATCAGCCCCAGCATTTT. This sequence joins TRBV24-1 and TRBJ1-5; D gene unclear. This CDR3 contains 15 residues. V dropped 5 bases and J dropped 4 bases, with 14 bases sitting between them. Germline-derived CDR1 and CDR2 are KGHDR and SFDVKD.

On this clonotype itself: It may be a read error: a sequence one base away is much more abundant. V gene TRBV6-5 combines with J gene TRBJ1-1; D is perhaps TRBD1 (5 bases). The CDR3 length is 14 residues. Germline CDR1 MNHEY, CDR2 SVGAGI. Trimming stripped 8 bases from V and 4 bases from J, with 17 bases between. This CDR3 is CASAIGRAGTEAFF. In DNA, the CDR3 is TGTGCCAGCGCCATAGGCAGGGCCGGCACTGAAGCTTTCTTT.

This clonotype has a count of ten or more. This chain joins TRBV18 and TRBJ1-1; D remains ambiguous. The ends were cut back, 4 bases at V and 4 bases at J, with 13 bases in the middle. Per the germline V gene, CDR1 is KGHSH and CDR2 is LQKENI. The CDR3 contains 14 residues. CDR3 bases: TGTGCCAGCTCACTTGACACGGGTAGCACTGAAGCTTTCTTT. As protein: CASSLDTGSTEAFF.

This clonotype has just a few counts. The V gene is TRBV12-5, the J gene TRBJ1-6, with D unclear. The germline V gene has CDR1 LGHNT and CDR2 FRNRAP. V dropped 0 bases and J dropped 10 bases, with 13 bases sitting between them. The CDR3 consists of 15 residues. CDR3 in DNA: TGTGCTAGTGGTTTGGTACTTGGGGAGTCCTCACCCCTCCACTTT. This translates into CASGLVLGESSPLHF.

V is TRBV12-3 or TRBV12-4 and J is TRBJ2-3; 11 bases match TRBD2. CDR3 length: 16 residues. V dropped 6 bases and J dropped 6; count of bases not matched to a gene: 11. Here the CDR3 reads CASRLTSGGPSDTQYF. CDR3 DNA: TGTGCCAGCAGACTTACTAGCGGGGGACCTTCCGATACGCAGTATTTT.

This clonotype was picked up many times. The chain joins TRBV7-3 to TRBJ1-4, with no clear D. V lost 4 bases and J 10 bases, leaving 7 bases between the germline ends. Germline V gives CDR1 SGHTA, CDR2 FQGTGA. This CDR3 region has 11 residues. In nucleotides, the CDR3 is TGTGCCAGCAGCTCCGGCGGAAAACTGTTTTTT. Amino acid sequence: CASSSGGKLFF.

This clonotype was seen many times. The V and J genes are TRBV29-1 and TRBJ2-1, with TRBD2 as a possible D gene (7 bases). The V end lost 6 bases, the J end lost 0 bases, and 12 bases lay between the germline ends. The CDR3 totals 14 residues. CDR1 and CDR2 from the germline V gene are SQVTM and ANQGSEA. The CDR3: CSVEGGSSYNEQFF. DNA for the CDR3: TGCAGCGTCGAGGGGGGGAGCTCCTACAATGAGCAGTTCTTC.

The rearrangement uses TRBV3-1 and TRBJ2-5, with D tentatively TRBD2 (6 bases). The germline V gene has CDR1 LGHDT and CDR2 YNNKEL (reference sequence). V shed 4 bases and J shed 5 bases, with 17 bases lying between them. The CDR3 extends over 15 amino acids. The DNA for the CDR3 is TGTGCCAGCAGCCGCGGGACGGGCCAGCTTGAGACCCAGTACTTC. As protein: CASSRGTGQLETQYF.

This clonotype was seen repeatedly, ten times or more. The chain links TRBV11-2 to TRBJ2-1, with a possible D match to TRBD2 (6 bases). CDR1 and CDR2 from the germline V gene are SGHAT and FQNNGV. The length of the CDR3 is 13 residues. V lost 6 bases, J lost 4 bases, and 10 bases lay in between. The CDR3 DNA follows: TGTGCCAGCAGTCCCGGGACTTACAATGAGCAGTTCTTC. Translated: CASSPGTYNEQFF.

This clonotype came up a few times. This chain uses TRBV7-2 with TRBJ2-5; D tentatively reads TRBD1 or TRBD2 (6 bases each). V lost 9 bases and J 1 base, leaving 12 bases between the germline ends. CDR1 SGHTA and CDR2 FQGNSA come from the germline V gene. The CDR3 totals 13 residues. This CDR3 reads CASSRGPQETQYF. As DNA, the CDR3 is TGTGCCAGTAGTCGGGGGCCCCAAGAGACCCAGTACTTC.

The rearrangement joins TRBV7-2 to TRBJ2-5; tentatively, D is TRBD2 (5 bases). Between the trimmed V and J ends, which lost 7 bases and 1 base, there was a span of 10 bases. Germline V lookup: CDR1 SGHTA, CDR2 FQGNSA. The CDR3 has 13 residues. CDR3 sequence: CASTLGGQETQYF. CDR3 bases: TGTGCCAGCACCCTCGGAGGCCAAGAGACCCAGTACTTC.

This clonotype was observed a handful of times. The chain recombines TRBV2 with TRBJ2-7; D is undetermined. Between the trimmed V and J ends, which lost 6 bases and 5 bases, there was a span of 14 bases. From germline, CDR1 is SNHLY and CDR2 FYNNEI. The CDR3 covers 13 residues. The CDR3 nucleotides read TGTGCCAGCAGCCTCTTTTGGAGCCACGAGCAGTACTTC. This sequence encodes CASSLFWSHEQYF. The whole variable domain, filled in from reference TRBV2 and TRBJ2-7, reads EPEVTQTPSHQVTQMGQEVILRCVPISNHLYFYWYRQILGQKVEFLVSFYNNEISEKSEIFDDQFSVERPDGSNFTLKIRSTKLEDSAMYFCASSLFWSHEQYFGPGTRLTVT.

This clonotype was seen more than once but under ten times. This sequence joins TRBV7-2 and TRBJ2-5; D call uncertain. The V and J ends lost 3 bases and 2 bases respectively, with 7 bases between them. This CDR3 spans 13 amino acids. Germline-derived CDR1 and CDR2 are SGHTA and FQGNSA. The CDR3 loop is CASSFHEQETQYF. The CDR3 DNA reads as TGTGCCAGCAGCTTCCACGAACAAGAGACCCAGTACTTC.

The table lists this clonotype with a few counts. The chain couples TRBV5-1 to TRBJ2-7, with D perhaps matching TRBD1 (7 bases). Germline V gene data show CDR1 as SGHRS and CDR2 as YFSETQ. V gave up 1 base and J gave up 1 base, with 15 bases separating them. This CDR3 has 16 residues. The CDR3 DNA sequence: TGCGCCAGCAGCTTGAGTTCGGCAGGGGGGTCCTACGAGCAGTACTTC. Its protein is CASSLSSAGGSYEQYF.

This clonotype occurred many times. V gene TRBV5-1 combines with J gene TRBJ2-7; no clear D gene. The V and J ends lost 1 base and 4 bases respectively, with 15 bases between them. From germline, CDR1 is SGHRS and CDR2 YFSETQ. This CDR3 comprises 15 residues. DNA for the CDR3: TGCGCCAGCAGCTTGCAGGAAGGTTTGAGTTACGAGCAGTACTTC. Protein product: CASSLQEGLSYEQYF.

The genes are TRBV25-1 and TRBJ2-7, with D perhaps TRBD2 (8 bases). Deletions cut 4 bases from V and 1 base from J, with 14 bases between. CDR3 length: 15 residues. CDR1 and CDR2 from the germline V gene are MGHDK and SYGVNS. This CDR3 is CASSAQGTSSYEQYF. CDR3 nucleotides: TGTGCCAGCAGTGCACAGGGGACTAGTTCCTACGAGCAGTACTTC.

This chain links TRBV9 with TRBJ1-1; weak D call: TRBD1 (5 bases). This CDR3 has 13 amino acids. The germline V and J ends were trimmed by 0 bases and 7 bases, with 10 bases remaining between them. Germline V CDR1 and CDR2: SGDLS, YYNGEE. Written as DNA, the CDR3 is TGTGCCAGCAGCGTAGAGCAGGGCGTTGAAGCTTTCTTT. This translates into CASSVEQGVEAFF.

The rearrangement uses TRBV19 and TRBJ2-3; the D gene is possibly TRBD1 (6 bases). Per germline, CDR1 LNHDA and CDR2 SQIVND (reference sequence). The V end was cut by 0 bases, the J end by 7 bases, with 17 bases between. There are 16 residues in the CDR3. The CDR3 DNA reads TGTGCCAGTAGTATAGATTTTGGTACAGGGCGGTATACGCAGTATTTT. As protein: CASSIDFGTGRYTQYF.

This clonotype was observed at least ten times. The chain couples TRBV20-1 to TRBJ2-7, with no clear D. The CDR3 has 14 amino acids. The germline V and J ends were trimmed by 0 bases and 2 bases, with 11 bases remaining between them. The germline V gene has CDR1 DFQATT and CDR2 SNEGSKA (reference sequence). For the CDR3, the DNA is TGCAGTGCTAGAGATCGGCAGGATCCCTACGAGCAGTACTTC. Amino acids: CSARDRQDPYEQYF.

This rearrangement joins TRBV18 to TRBJ1-2; D is uncertain. The CDR3 is made up of 14 amino acids. V lost 3 bases to trimming and J lost 7 bases, with 15 bases between them. CDR1 KGHSH and CDR2 LQKENI come from the germline V gene. The CDR3 is CASSPIREGAGYTF. The CDR3 DNA follows: TGTGCCAGCTCACCGATCCGAGAGGGAGCTGGCTACACCTTC. Full variable domain (rest looked up from reference TRBV18 and TRBJ1-2): NAGVMQNPRHLVRRRGQEARLRCSPMKGHSHVYWYRQLPEEGLKFMVYLQKENIIDESGMPKERFSAEFPKEGPSILRIQQVVRGDSAAYFCASSPIREGAGYTFGSGTRLTVV.

This clonotype was picked up many times. This chain connects TRBV20-1 to TRBJ1-6; TRBD1 matches at 9 bases. The length of the CDR3 is 11 residues. The V segment lost 2 bases and the J segment 15 bases; nucleotides outside the gene matches: 2. CDR1 and CDR2 (germline): DFQATT, SNEGSKA (reference sequence). CDR3 bases: TGCAGTGCTAGAACGGGACAGGGCCTCCACTTT. Encoded protein: CSARTGQGLHF.

This clonotype was found many times. The chain recombines TRBV7-2 with TRBJ2-3, with D possibly being TRBD1 or TRBD2 (5 bases each). The CDR3 is 16 residues long. Trimming removed 1 base at V and 0 bases at J, with 11 bases between. CDR1 is SGHTA and CDR2 is FQGNSA in the germline V gene. The CDR3 nucleotides are TGTGCCAGCAGCTTAGTCGGGGACGCTAGCACAGATACGCAGTATTTT. Protein product: CASSLVGDASTDTQYF.

A note on this clonotype: This may arise from a read error, as a much more abundant clone is one base away. The chain has TRBV4-3 and TRBJ1-2; D perhaps matches TRBD1 (6 bases). CDR3 length equals 14 residues. CDR1 and CDR2 (germline): LGHNA, YSLEER. The CDR3 region has the DNA TGCGCCAGCAGCCAAGACAGGGGACGATATGGCTACATCTTC. The encoded protein is CASSQDRGRYGYIF.

The sample holds many counts of this clonotype. The chain carries TRBV19 and TRBJ1-5; no clear D. Germline V gene lookup returns CDR1 LNHDA and CDR2 SQIVND (reference sequence). CDR3 size: 14 residues. The V end was cut by 4 bases, the J end by 4 bases, with 11 bases between. CDR3: CASSKRSQNQPQHF. The CDR3 coding sequence is TGTGCCAGTAGTAAGCGCTCCCAGAATCAGCCCCAGCATTTT. The full variable domain, completed using reference TRBV19 and TRBJ1-5, is DGGITQSPKYLFRKEGQNVTLSCEQNLNHDAMYWYRQDPGQGLRLIYYSQIVNDFQKGDIAEGYSVSREKKESFPLTVTSAQKNPTAFYLCASSKRSQNQPQHFGDGTRLSIL.

In its sample, this clonotype was seen many times. In nucleotides, the CDR3 is TGTGCCAGCAGCTTGGGGAGCGGGGAGTGGGATGAGCAGTTCTTC. It is translated as CASSLGSGEWDEQFF. The V gene is TRBV5-4, the J gene TRBJ2-1, with 7 bases lining up with TRBD2. With 0 bases clipped from V and 8 bases from J, the junction kept 8 bases outside the gene matches. The germline V gene encodes CDR1 SGHNT and CDR2 YYREEE (reference sequence). The CDR3 covers 15 residues.

In its sample, this clonotype was seen many times. Compared with germline, one end of the junction differs, possibly owing to a read error. This chain joins TRBV20-1 and TRBJ1-2; D is perhaps TRBD1 (5 bases). The CDR3 runs to 13 residues. The germline V gene has CDR1 DFQATT and CDR2 SNEGSKA (reference sequence). The chain's CDR3 is CSPTGDGGGGRRF. CDR3 coding DNA: TGCAGTCCAACTGGGGACGGAGGTGGAGGCCGCCGATTC.